These 21 T cell receptor beta chains share one sample of origin, sequenced in a study of blood T cell repertoires in COVID-19. Sequencing was performed with immunoSEQ multiplex PCR; in TCRdb, only in-frame clones are kept and a portion is missing. In the table there are fewer than 450,000 clones, around 89% of which are singletons. Material: peripheral blood. Receptors originate from a woman in her forties or fifties with COVID-19, enrolled during active disease.

This chain links TRBV4-1 with TRBJ1-5; D unresolved. V lost 5 bases to trimming and J lost 2 bases, with 7 bases between them. The CDR3 runs 13 residues. Germline CDR1 and CDR2: MGHRA and YSYEKL. CDR3 loop: CASSVQGNQPQHF. The CDR3 DNA is TGCGCCAGCAGCGTCCAGGGCAATCAGCCCCAGCATTTT.

This clone occurred a few times. The V and J genes are TRBV6-6 and TRBJ1-6; tentative D call: TRBD1 (6 bases). Germline values: CDR1 MNHNY, CDR2 SVGAGI (reference sequence). V was pared by 7 bases and J by 10 bases, with 14 bases between. The CDR3 is 13 amino acids. CDR3 nucleotide sequence: TGTGCCAGCAACCGGGGGGCGCGATCACCCCTCCACTTT. It codes for CASNRGARSPLHF.

The rearrangement joins TRBV18 to TRBJ1-1; D unresolved. Germline V gene data show CDR1 as KGHSH and CDR2 as LQKENI. Trimming shortened V by 5 bases and J by 6 bases, and 22 bases separated the two germline ends. CDR3 length: 16 residues. CDR3 bases: TGTGCCAGCTCAGCCTACAGAGAACTGAACACTGCTGAAGCTTTCTTT. Its translation: CASSAYRELNTAEAFF.

The chain couples TRBV11-2 to TRBJ2-7; D is uncertain. The CDR3 is 11 amino acids. Germline values: CDR1 SGHAT, CDR2 FQNNGV. The V end lost 7 bases, the J end lost 2 bases, and 6 bases lay between the germline ends. CDR3 sequence: CASTSAYEQYF. The CDR3 DNA sequence: TGTGCCAGCACCAGTGCCTACGAGCAGTACTTC.

This chain links TRBV5-1 with TRBJ2-7; no reliable D call. Trimming pared 4 bases from V and 4 bases from J, leaving 9 bases between. CDR3 length: 12 residues. Germline V gene sequence: CDR1 SGHRS, CDR2 YFSETQ. CDR3 DNA sequence: TGCGCCAGCAGCATTGACATTTACGAGCAGTACTTC. Translation: CASSIDIYEQYF.

The J gene is TRBJ2-7, the V gene TRBV11-3, with D unclear. The CDR3 is made up of 12 amino acids. With 6 bases removed from V and 3 bases from J, the gap between germline ends came to 9 bases. The germline CDR1 and CDR2 sequences are SGHNT and YENEEA. In DNA form, the CDR3 reads TGTGCCAGCAGTGTGACGGGCTACGAGCAGTACTTC. Its protein is CASSVTGYEQYF. Based on the CDR3 plus reference TRBV11-3 and TRBJ2-7, the full variable domain is EAGVVQSPRYKIIEKKQPVAFWCNPISGHNTLYWYLQNLGQGPELLIRYENEEAVDDSQLPKDRFSAERLKGVDSTLKIQPAELGDSAVYLCASSVTGYEQYFGPGTRLTVT.

The J gene is TRBJ2-7, the V gene TRBV6-6; 8 bases fit TRBD2. The V gene end was trimmed by 8 bases and the J gene end by 6 bases; junction bases not matched to a gene: 3. Germline V gives CDR1 MNHNY, CDR2 SVGAGI (reference sequence). The CDR3 totals 11 residues. CDR3 DNA: TGTGCCAGCGCCGGGGGGGGCGAGCAGTACTTC. Protein product: CASAGGGEQYF.

The genes are TRBV28 and TRBJ2-7; D is perhaps TRBD1 (6 bases). The CDR3 is 16 amino acids. Per germline, CDR1 MDHEN and CDR2 SYDVKM. The V end was cut by 4 bases, the J end by 4 bases, with 20 bases between. DNA for the CDR3: TGTGCCAGCAGTTCGCTTTCCGACAGGCAGAGATACGAGCAGTACTTC. As protein: CASSSLSDRQRYEQYF.

V and J are TRBV6-1 and TRBJ2-3, with 10 positions matching TRBD2. This CDR3 comprises 17 residues. Per germline, CDR1 MNHNS and CDR2 SASEGT. J gave up 8 bases and V 1 base, and 12 bases lay outside the gene matches. The CDR3 region is CASSEGVSGGAQGTQYF. The CDR3 nucleotides read TGTGCCAGCAGTGAAGGTGTGAGCGGGGGGGCGCAGGGTACGCAGTATTTT.

The chain uses TRBV19 and TRBJ1-2; D uncertain. V shed 5 bases and J shed 3 bases, with 16 bases lying between them. CDR3 size: 15 residues. CDR1 LNHDA and CDR2 SQIVND come from the germline V gene (reference sequence). For the CDR3, the DNA is TGTGCCAGTAGTGCGACCCTCAGCGCGGACTATGGCTACACCTTC. Protein sequence: CASSATLSADYGYTF.

The chain recombines TRBV29-1 with TRBJ2-3; D gene unclear. CDR1 SQVTM and CDR2 ANQGSEA come from the germline V gene. The CDR3 sequence is 13 residues long. V was trimmed by 0 bases and J by 5 bases, leaving 9 bases between them. The CDR3 region has the DNA TGCAGCGTTGAAGAGACACAGAGAGATACGCAGTATTTT. Amino acids: CSVEETQRDTQYF.

Comment on this clone: The identical CDR3 is also encoded by other nucleotide sequences in the sample. This chain connects TRBV10-3 to TRBJ2-2; no clear D gene. Germline V CDR1 and CDR2: ENHRY, SYGVKD. Trimming took 9 bases from V and 4 from J, leaving 9 bases between them. The CDR3 runs to 12 residues. In nucleotides, the CDR3 is TGTGCCATAAGACGGAGCACCGGGGAGCTGTTTTTT. Translating gives CAIRRSTGELFF.

The chain has TRBV28 and TRBJ1-2, with 7 positions matching TRBD1. Germline trimming cut 6 bases from V and 2 bases from J; bases unmatched to any gene: 12. Germline CDR1 is MDHEN and CDR2 is SYDVKM. CDR3 size: 16 residues. In DNA, the CDR3 is TGTGCCAGCAGCTCTAACTCGGACAGGCCGAACTATGGCTACACCTTC. This codes for CASSSNSDRPNYGYTF.

The chain uses TRBV18 and TRBJ1-5, with 7 bases fitting TRBD1. The CDR3 has 15 residues. V shed 4 bases and J 0 bases; nucleotides not matched to a gene: 3. CDR1 is KGHSH and CDR2 is LQKENI in the germline V gene. In DNA, the CDR3 is TGTGCCAGCTCACTGGACAGGAATAGCAATCAGCCCCAGCATTTT. Encoded protein: CASSLDRNSNQPQHF.

This chain links TRBV9 with TRBJ2-5, with 11 nucleotides matching TRBD2. The CDR3 has 15 amino acids. Germline CDR1 is SGDLS and CDR2 is YYNGEE. With V trimmed by 3 bases and J by 4 bases, 5 bases remained unmatched. CDR3 DNA: TGTGCCAGCAGCGGTTTAGCGGGGGGGCGAGAGACCCAGTACTTC. It is translated as CASSGLAGGRETQYF.

CDR3 sequence reads: CASSLAGRTDTQYF. The DNA for the CDR3 is TGTGCCAGCAGTCTAGCGGGGAGGACAGATACGCAGTATTTT. The chain links TRBV27 to TRBJ2-3, with 9 bases that match TRBD2. The CDR3 is 14 residues long. V was clipped by 5 bases and J by 3 bases; unmatched bases: 3. Germline assignment: CDR1 MNHEY and CDR2 SMNVEV (reference sequence).

The CDR3 sequence: CASSQRTGQGTQYF. CDR3 sequence (DNA): TGTGCCAGCAGCCAAAGGACAGGGCAGGGGACCCAGTACTTC. This rearrangement joins TRBV11-2 to TRBJ2-5; 8 bases align to TRBD1. There are 14 residues in the CDR3. The V gene's germline CDR1 is SGHAT and CDR2 FQNNGV. V was clipped by 5 bases and J by 7 bases; unmatched bases: 9.

V usage is TRBV4-1 and J usage is TRBJ2-1, with 10 positions matching TRBD1. The CDR3 is 16 amino acids. Per the germline V gene, CDR1 is MGHRA and CDR2 is YSYEKL. With V trimmed by 5 bases and J by 4 bases, 8 bases remained unmatched. The CDR3 reads CASSNPRDRGYNEQFF. The CDR3 DNA reads TGCGCCAGCAGCAATCCCCGGGACAGGGGTTACAATGAGCAGTTCTTC.

This clone was recorded only once. The chain recombines TRBV19 with TRBJ1-2; the match to TRBD1 covers 7 bases. The V and J ends lost 0 bases and 8 bases, in that order; junction bases with no gene match: 6. The CDR3 contains 14 residues. The germline V gene has CDR1 LNHDA and CDR2 SQIVND (reference sequence). The CDR3 DNA is TGTGCCAGTAGTATAGAGACAGGGACAAAGGGCTACACCTTC. Translating it yields CASSIETGTKGYTF.

This clone was recorded a few times. This chain joins TRBV7-9 and TRBJ1-3; weak D call: TRBD1 (5 bases). Trimming took off 8 bases at V and 0 bases at J, with 8 bases between the two ends. Germline V gene data show CDR1 as SEHNR and CDR2 as FQNEAQ (reference sequence). This CDR3 is 13 amino acids long. The chain's CDR3 is CASGAFSGNTIYF. CDR3 DNA: TGTGCCAGCGGGGCCTTCTCTGGAAACACCATATATTTT.

The rearrangement uses TRBV29-1 and TRBJ1-2, with D tentatively TRBD1 (6 bases). The CDR3 is 14 amino acids. Trimming pared 0 bases from V and 8 bases from J, leaving 16 bases between. The germline V gene encodes CDR1 SQVTM and CDR2 ANQGSEA. Written as DNA, the CDR3 is TGCAGCGTTGAAGAGGGGGCCAGGGTGGGAGGCTACACCTTC. This translates into CSVEEGARVGGYTF.